This entry features one T cell receptor (beta chain) sequence. The data belong to a study of technical replicates of blood from several donors. Libraries were prepared by immunoSEQ multiplex PCR; TCRdb keeps only in-frame clonotypes and omits some of them. This table has about 63,000 clones, approximately 86% appearing once. The CDR3 has 16 residues. V lost 4 bases to trimming and J lost 0 bases, with 14 bases between them. Germline V lookup: CDR1 SGDLS, CDR2 YYNGEE. The sequenced sample consisted of PBMCs. This TCR was recovered from a human donor in good health. Some clones in this sample may be carry-over from other donors' samples. The rearrangement links TRBV9 to TRBJ1-3, with TRBD1 as a possible D gene (6 bases). In nucleotides, the CDR3 is TGTGCCAGCAGCCGAGTTCCACAGGGCTCTGGAAACACCATATATTTT. Translation gives CASSRVPQGSGNTIYF.